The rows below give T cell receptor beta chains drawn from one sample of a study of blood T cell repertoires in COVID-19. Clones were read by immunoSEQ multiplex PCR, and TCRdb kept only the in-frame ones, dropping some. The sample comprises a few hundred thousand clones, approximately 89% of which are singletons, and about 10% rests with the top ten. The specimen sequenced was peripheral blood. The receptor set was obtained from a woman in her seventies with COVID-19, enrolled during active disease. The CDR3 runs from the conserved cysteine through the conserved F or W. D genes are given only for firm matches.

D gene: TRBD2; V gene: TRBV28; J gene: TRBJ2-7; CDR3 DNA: TGTGCCAGCAGACTAGACTGGGGACTAGCGGTCTACGAGCAGTACTTC; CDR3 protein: CASRLDWGLAVYEQYF
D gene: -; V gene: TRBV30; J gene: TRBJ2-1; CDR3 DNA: TGTGCCTGGAGTGTTGAAGCGGGCTACTACAATGAGCAGTTCTTC; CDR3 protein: CAWSVEAGYYNEQFF
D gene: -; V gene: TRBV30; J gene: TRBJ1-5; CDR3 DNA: TGTGCCTGGAGTGTACCCGGACAGTCCAATCAGCCCCAGCATTTT; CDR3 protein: CAWSVPGQSNQPQHF
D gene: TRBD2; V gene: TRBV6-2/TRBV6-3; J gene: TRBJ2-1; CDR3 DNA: TGTGCCAGCAGTTACTCGGCGGGAGGAGGCAATGAGCAGTTCTTC; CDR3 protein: CASSYSAGGGNEQFF
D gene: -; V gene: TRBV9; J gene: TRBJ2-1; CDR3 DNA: TGTGCCAGCAGTGCTCTAGCGTCAAAGGGGAATGAGCAGTTCTTC; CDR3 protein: CASSALASKGNEQFF
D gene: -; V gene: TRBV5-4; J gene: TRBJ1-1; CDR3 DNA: TGTGCCAGCAGCTTGGGCAGACTCAACACTGAAGCTTTCTTT; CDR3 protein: CASSLGRLNTEAFF
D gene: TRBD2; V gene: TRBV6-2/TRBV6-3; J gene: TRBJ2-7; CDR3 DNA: TGTGCCAGCAGTTACTCCCCGGGAGGGCTCTCCTACGAGCAGTACTTC; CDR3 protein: CASSYSPGGLSYEQYF
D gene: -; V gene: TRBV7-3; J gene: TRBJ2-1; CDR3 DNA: TGTGCCAGCAGCAGCGGCCTACGCTCCTACAATGAGCAGTTCTTC; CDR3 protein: CASSSGLRSYNEQFF
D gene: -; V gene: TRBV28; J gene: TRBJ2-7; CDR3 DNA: TGTGCCAGCAGTGCCCCGGGACTCCCGACCTACGAGCAGTACTTC; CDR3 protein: CASSAPGLPTYEQYF
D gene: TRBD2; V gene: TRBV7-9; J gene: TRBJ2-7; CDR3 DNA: TGTGCCAGCAGCGCCGGGCTCCTTTCGGCGGGAGTCGAGCAGTACTTC; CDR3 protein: CASSAGLLSAGVEQYF
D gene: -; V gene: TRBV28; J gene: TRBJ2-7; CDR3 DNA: TGTGCCAGCAGGCGAGAGCCCTACGAGCAGTACTTC; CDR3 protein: CASRREPYEQYF
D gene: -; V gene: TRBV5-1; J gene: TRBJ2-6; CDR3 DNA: TGCGCCAGCAGCTTTAACCAGGGAACTGGGGCCAACGTCCTGACTTTC; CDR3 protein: CASSFNQGTGANVLTF
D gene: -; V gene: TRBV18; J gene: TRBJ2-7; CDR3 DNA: TGTGCCAGCTCACCACCGGTCAGGGGGGCCTACGAGCAGTACTTC; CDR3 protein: CASSPPVRGAYEQYF
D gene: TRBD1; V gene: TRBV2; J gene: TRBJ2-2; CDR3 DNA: TGTGCCAGCAGTAGACAGGGGACGAACACCGGGGAGCTGTTTTTT; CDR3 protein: CASSRQGTNTGELFF